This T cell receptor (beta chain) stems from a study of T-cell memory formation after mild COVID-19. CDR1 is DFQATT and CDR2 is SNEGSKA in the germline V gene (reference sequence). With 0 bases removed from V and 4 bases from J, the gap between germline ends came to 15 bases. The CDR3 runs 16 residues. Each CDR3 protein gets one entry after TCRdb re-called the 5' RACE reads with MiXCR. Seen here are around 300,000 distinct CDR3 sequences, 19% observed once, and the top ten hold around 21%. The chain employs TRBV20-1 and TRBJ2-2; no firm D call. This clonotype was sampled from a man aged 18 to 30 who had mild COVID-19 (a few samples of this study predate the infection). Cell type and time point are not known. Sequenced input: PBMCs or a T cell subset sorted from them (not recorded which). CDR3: CSARDRRRFGTGELFF. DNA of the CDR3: TGCAGTGCTAGAGATCGTAGGCGCTTCGGCACCGGGGAGCTGTTTTTT.